The T cell receptor beta chain under discussion was sequenced for a study of T cells after yellow fever vaccination. This clonotype was counted between two and nine times. TCRdb analysed the 5' RACE reads with MiXCR anew, one entry per CDR3 protein. Of 300,000 or so distinct CDR3 sequences detected, roughly 13% appear once; the ten largest clones hold approximately 0.49%. V shed 4 bases and J 0 bases; nucleotides not matched to a gene: 8. The CDR3 loop spans 16 amino acids. Germline-derived CDR1 and CDR2 are KGHSH and LQKENI. The clonotype comes from a man in his thirties or forties who received the YFV17D yellow fever vaccine. Source: CD4+ T cells sorted from PBMCs, taken 45 days after the yellow fever booster vaccination. The V and J genes are TRBV18 and TRBJ2-7; 8 bases map to TRBD2. CDR3 in amino acids: CASSQRSGGSSYEQYF. CDR3 bases: TGTGCCAGCTCACAAAGAAGCGGGGGCAGCTCCTACGAGCAGTACTTC.